This TCR beta chain was recorded in a study of T cells in Graves' hyperthyroidism and ophthalmopathy. This clonotype came up many times. Amplified TCR beta CDR3 regions derived from RNA transcripts. HTBI primers were employed in a first-round RT-PCR of the TCR CDR3. MiXCR, run by TCRdb on the multiplex PCR reads, gives a single entry per CDR3 protein. This sample yields hundreds of thousands of distinct CDR3 sequences, of which about 45% are seen a single time; roughly 6.5% belongs to the top ten. Input material: peripheral blood or thyroid tissue (not recorded which). The TCR originated in an adult man with Graves' disease, either hyperthyroidism or ophthalmopathy (not recorded which).

CDR3 region: CSVKQGAGDNSPLHF. Here the CDR3 DNA reads TGCAGCGTTAAACAGGGGGCCGGGGATAATTCACCCCTCCACTTT. The chain joins TRBV29-1 to TRBJ1-6, with TRBD1 matching 9 bases. Germline V gives CDR1 SQVTM, CDR2 ANQGSEA. After removal of 5 bases from V and 5 bases from J, the junction contained 7 bases not matched to a gene. This CDR3 spans 15 amino acids.